The 6 T cell receptor beta chains listed next were all sequenced from one sample in a study of blood T cell repertoires in COVID-19. The data were produced by immunoSEQ multiplex PCR, yet TCRdb's version contains in-frame clones alone and is incomplete. The table lists around 200,000 clones, 88% of them singletons. The sequenced sample was peripheral blood. These receptors were obtained from a man in his late teens or twenties with active or convalescent COVID-19.

The chain joins TRBV27 to TRBJ1-5; D remains ambiguous. V gave up 5 bases and J gave up 2 bases, with 13 bases separating them. Germline V CDR1 and CDR2: MNHEY, SMNVEV (reference sequence). The CDR3 runs 15 residues. The CDR3 DNA follows: TGTGCCAGCAGTCCACTAAGTTGGGGCAATCAGCCCCAGCATTTT. Translating it yields CASSPLSWGNQPQHF.

The DNA for the CDR3 is TGTGCCTGGGGAGAGACAGGGGTCGAGCAGTACTTC. Translation gives CAWGETGVEQYF. This chain joins TRBV30 and TRBJ2-7; 8 nucleotides align to TRBD1. Per the germline V gene, CDR1 is GTSNPN and CDR2 is SVGIG (reference sequence). This CDR3 contains 12 residues. V shed 5 bases and J 6 bases; nucleotides not matched to a gene: 6.

The V call is TRBV12-5, the J call TRBJ1-1; 7 nucleotides match TRBD1. Unmatched junction bases numbered 7, after V lost 9 bases and J lost 6 bases. CDR1 LGHNT and CDR2 FRNRAP come from the germline V gene. The CDR3 is made up of 12 amino acids. The CDR3 loop is CASQEGTAEAFF. CDR3 DNA sequence: TGTGCTAGCCAAGAAGGGACAGCTGAAGCTTTCTTT.

This chain links TRBV28 with TRBJ2-1; TRBD1 aligns across 7 bases. Germline V gene sequence: CDR1 MDHEN, CDR2 SYDVKM. V trimming: 2 bases; J trimming: 10 bases; junction bases outside the gene matches: 5. The CDR3 runs to 13 residues. CDR3 protein: CASSLRPRGEQFF. The CDR3 DNA is TGTGCCAGCAGTTTAAGGCCCAGGGGGGAGCAGTTCTTC.

The J gene is TRBJ2-1, the V gene TRBV7-2; 7 bases are shared with TRBD2. Trimming removed 4 bases from V and 10 bases from J; junction bases left unmatched: 16. Germline loops: CDR1 SGHTA, CDR2 FQGNSA. This CDR3 contains 16 residues. The CDR3 nucleotides are TGTGCCAGCAGCTACCCAGGGCTAGCGGTCGGAGGGGAGCAGTTCTTC. Its translation: CASSYPGLAVGGEQFF.

This clone was counted a single time. This chain uses TRBV7-6 with TRBJ1-3; 8 nucleotides align to TRBD1. Germline V gene data show CDR1 as SGHVS and CDR2 as FNYEAQ. V lost 4 bases, J lost 0 bases, and 2 bases stayed unmatched. There are 15 residues in the CDR3. CDR3 loop: CASSSTGGSGNTIYF. The CDR3 DNA follows: TGTGCCAGCAGCTCAACAGGGGGCTCTGGAAACACCATATATTTT.